This entry is about one TCR beta chain. Germline V gene lookup returns CDR1 GTSNPN and CDR2 SVGIG (reference sequence). V lost 5 bases, J lost 5 bases, and 16 bases lay in between. This CDR3 has 15 amino acids. This record comes from a study of OX40 agonist ivuxolimab in advanced cancers. On the study more broadly: With ivuxolimab, an agonistic anti-OX40 (CD134) antibody, patients were treated.

Sequenced by immunoSEQ multiplex PCR; TCRdb stores in-frame clones only, minus some. Seen here are roughly 100,000 clones, approximately 90% observed once, and the top ten hold approximately 0.5%. The material was CD4+ or CD8+ T cells sorted from blood, obtained in a trial of the OX40 agonist ivuxolimab. This TCR derives from an adult with an advanced solid tumor such as melanoma, head and neck, liver or kidney cancer. The rearrangement joins TRBV30 to TRBJ1-6; D is unclear. CDR3 in amino acids: CAWSPIGRNNSPLHF. The CDR3 DNA sequence: TGTGCCTGGTCCCCCATCGGACGGAATAATTCACCCCTCCACTTT.